This TCR beta chain was sequenced for a study of T-cell reconstitution after alpha-beta-depleted transplantation in children. Findings and caveats of the study: Where alpha-beta T cells came from about two months after transplant was reportedly several hundred expanded graft clones.

TCRbeta library construction was performed incorporating unique molecular identifiers. TCRdb ran MiXCR on the PCR reads and lists one entry per CDR3 protein. The data contain fewer than 400,000 distinct CDR3 sequences, around 25% of them seen just once; the ten biggest clones take up 9.5% to 12%. The V segment lost 7 bases and the J segment 1 base; nucleotides outside the gene matches: 8. This CDR3 spans 16 amino acids. The V gene's germline CDR1 is MNHEY and CDR2 SMNVEV (reference sequence). This clonotype has a handful of counts. Antigen: not known. The genes are TRBV27 and TRBJ2-2, with 8 bases lining up with TRBD2. This receptor was taken from a male patient younger than 18 who had a stem cell transplant for acute lymphoblastic leukemia, so the T cells may come from the graft donor. The sample here was PBMCs, mostly from graft donor cells, taken 180 days after TCRalphabeta/CD19-depleted stem cell transplant. CDR3 residues: CASNFHSGRNTGELFF. The DNA of the CDR3 is TGTGCCAGCAACTTTCACAGCGGGAGGAACACCGGGGAGCTGTTTTTT.